These 8 T cell receptor beta chains share one sample of origin, sequenced in a study of beta chain features in type 1 diabetes. Whole-study results and caveats: All four CD4+ subsets of Type 1 diabetes patients contained TCRB CDR3s that were moderately but significantly shorter.

Their specific antigens are unknown. The authors reverse transcribed all of the isolated RNA, so sequencing captured expressed TCRB transcripts. Produced via immunoSEQ multiplex PCR; TCRdb's table is partial and in-frame only. The sample lists fewer than 400,000 clones; approximately 9.9% were seen once. Sequencing used central memory CD4+ T cells from blood. The receptors here all came from a man aged 30-40 years with type 1 diabetes.

This sequence joins TRBV30 and TRBJ1-5, with D unclear. The CDR3 is 14 residues long. Trimming shortened V by 3 bases and J by 4 bases, and 13 bases separated the two germline ends. Germline CDR1 is GTSNPN and CDR2 is SVGIG (reference sequence). CDR3 DNA sequence: TGTGCCTGGAGACAAGGGCAGGAGAATCAGCCCCAGCATTTT. This codes for CAWRQGQENQPQHF.

The chain recombines TRBV7-2 with TRBJ2-1; D unclear. V dropped 5 bases and J dropped 5 bases, with 7 bases sitting between them. Germline V lookup: CDR1 SGHTA, CDR2 FQGNSA. This CDR3 contains 12 residues. DNA of the CDR3: TGTGCCAGCAGCCCTCGTCACAATGAGCAGTTCTTC. Residues: CASSPRHNEQFF.

This sequence joins TRBV4-3 and TRBJ2-3; D may correspond to TRBD1 or TRBD2 (6 bases each). The V end was cut by 4 bases, the J end by 5 bases, with 16 bases between. CDR1 is LGHNA, CDR2 YSLEER, per germline. The CDR3 loop spans 15 amino acids. This CDR3 reads CASSLDTGGGDTQYF. The CDR3 bases are TGCGCCAGCAGCCTTGACACCGGGGGCGGAGATACGCAGTATTTT.

The sample holds a few counts of this clone. This rearrangement joins TRBV6-5 to TRBJ2-3; D gene unclear. This CDR3 is 14 amino acids long. V lost 5 bases and J lost 2, with 11 bases in between. Germline loops: CDR1 MNHEY, CDR2 SVGAGI. The CDR3 loop is CASSPHGSTDTQYF. The CDR3 region has the DNA TGTGCCAGCAGTCCCCACGGATCCACAGATACGCAGTATTTT.

The V and J genes are TRBV7-2 and TRBJ2-5; perhaps TRBD2 as D (7 bases). This CDR3 comprises 15 residues. Germline V lookup: CDR1 SGHTA, CDR2 FQGNSA. Trimming pared 4 bases from V and 4 bases from J, leaving 16 bases between. CDR3 coding DNA: TGTGCCAGCAGCTCCCAACGGGGGGCTGGAGAGACCCAGTACTTC. Residues: CASSSQRGAGETQYF.

The chain employs TRBV6-1 and TRBJ1-5; D gene unclear. V was trimmed by 0 bases and J by 4 bases, leaving 4 bases between them. The CDR3 has 13 residues. CDR1 and CDR2 (germline): MNHNS, SASEGT. This CDR3 reads CASSEAPNQPQHF. The CDR3, as DNA: TGTGCCAGCAGTGAAGCGCCGAATCAGCCCCAGCATTTT.

V is TRBV4-1 and J is TRBJ2-1, with D hard to call. V lost 4 bases, J lost 5 bases, and 9 bases lay in between. Looked up from germline, CDR1 is MGHRA and CDR2 is YSYEKL. The CDR3 has 13 residues. The CDR3 is CASSLLQDNEQFF. CDR3 nucleotides: TGCGCCAGCAGCCTTCTGCAGGACAATGAGCAGTTCTTC.

V and J are TRBV7-2 and TRBJ2-5; TRBD1 matches 9 bases. V lost 1 base, J lost 2 bases, and 8 bases stayed unmatched. This CDR3 spans 17 amino acids. The germline CDR1 and CDR2 sequences are SGHTA and FQGNSA. CDR3 protein: CASSLGGPGQGQETQYF. In DNA form, the CDR3 reads TGTGCCAGCAGCTTAGGGGGCCCGGGACAGGGACAAGAGACCCAGTACTTC.